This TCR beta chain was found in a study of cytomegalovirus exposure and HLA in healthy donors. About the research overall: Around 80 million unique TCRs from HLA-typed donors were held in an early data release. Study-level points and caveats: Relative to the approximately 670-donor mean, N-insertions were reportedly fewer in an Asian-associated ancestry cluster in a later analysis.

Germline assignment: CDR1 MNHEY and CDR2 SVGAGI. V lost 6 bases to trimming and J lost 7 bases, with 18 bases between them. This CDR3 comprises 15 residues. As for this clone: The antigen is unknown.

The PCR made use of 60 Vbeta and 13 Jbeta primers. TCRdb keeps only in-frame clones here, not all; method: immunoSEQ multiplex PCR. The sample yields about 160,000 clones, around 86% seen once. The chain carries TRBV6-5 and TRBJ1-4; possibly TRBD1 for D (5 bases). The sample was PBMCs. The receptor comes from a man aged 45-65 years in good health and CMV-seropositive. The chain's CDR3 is CASSYQGAGGEKLFF. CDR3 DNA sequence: TGTGCCAGCAGCTATCAGGGCGCGGGGGGTGAAAAACTGTTTTTT.